This TCR beta chain was profiled in a study of shared clonotypes between healthy human individuals. Study outcomes and limitations: Despite large depth, sorted-subset datasets appeared incompletely sequenced. Donors were few, which limited the genetic and exposure-history diversity represented.

Template for every sorted-subset replicate PCR totaled about 0.2 ug DNA, 25,000 to 35,000 T cell genomes. Only in-frame clones appear in the TCRdb table, and some are missing; sequencing was by immunoSEQ multiplex PCR. The data contain 2 million to 2.5 million clones, under 97% of them seen just once; the ten biggest clones take up around 0.13%. As regards this clone: Its antigen is still unknown.

Sample: naive CD4+ T cells sorted from blood. Stated subset: CD45RA+ positively selected. This sequence originates from a man younger than 35 in good health.

CDR3 amino acids: CASSYWGRGYGYTF. In nucleotides, the CDR3 is TGTGCCAGCAGTTACTGGGGGCGCGGCTATGGCTACACCTTC. V and J are TRBV6-5 and TRBJ1-2, with D possibly TRBD1 on 6 matching bases. The germline CDR1 and CDR2 sequences are MNHEY and SVGAGI. The CDR3 spans 14 residues. The V and J ends lost 1 base and 4 bases respectively, with 10 bases between them.